This T cell receptor beta chain was captured by sequencing in a study of T cells after yellow fever vaccination. Germline assignment: CDR1 SGHVS and CDR2 FQNEAQ. The V segment lost 3 bases and the J segment 0 bases; nucleotides outside the gene matches: 8. The CDR3 contains 18 residues. From the 5' RACE reads, TCRdb called clonotypes with MiXCR, one entry per CDR3 protein. In the table there are over 300,000 distinct CDR3 sequences, over 3.5% of which are singletons. In its sample, this clonotype was seen many times. Sequencing was performed on PBMCs, taken 5 days after the yellow fever booster vaccination. V is TRBV7-8 and J is TRBJ1-6; 7 positions match TRBD1. This sequence was found in a man aged 18 to 35 who received the YFV17D yellow fever vaccine. This chain's CDR3 is CASSFSGTVSSYNSPLHF. CDR3 nucleotide sequence: TGTGCCAGCAGCTTCTCCGGGACAGTTAGCTCCTATAATTCACCCCTCCACTTT. Together with reference TRBV7-8 and TRBJ1-6, the CDR3 gives the full variable domain: GAGVSQSPRYKVAKRGQDVALRCDPISGHVSLFWYQQALGQGPEFLTYFQNEAQLDKSGLPSDRFFAERPEGSVSTLKIQRTQQEDSAVYLCASSFSGTVSSYNSPLHFGNGTRLTVT.